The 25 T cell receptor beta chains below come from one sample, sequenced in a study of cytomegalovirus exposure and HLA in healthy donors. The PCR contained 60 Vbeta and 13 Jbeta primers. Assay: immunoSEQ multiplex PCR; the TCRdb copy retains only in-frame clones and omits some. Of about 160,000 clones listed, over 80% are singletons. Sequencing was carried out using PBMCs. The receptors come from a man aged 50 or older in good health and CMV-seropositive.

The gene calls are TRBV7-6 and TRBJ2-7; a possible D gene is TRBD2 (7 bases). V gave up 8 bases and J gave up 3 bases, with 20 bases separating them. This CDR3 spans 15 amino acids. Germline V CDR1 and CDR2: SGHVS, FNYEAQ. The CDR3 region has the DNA TGTGCCAGCCCTCTCGGGCGGGGGCCCATCTACGAGCAGTACTTC. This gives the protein CASPLGRGPIYEQYF.

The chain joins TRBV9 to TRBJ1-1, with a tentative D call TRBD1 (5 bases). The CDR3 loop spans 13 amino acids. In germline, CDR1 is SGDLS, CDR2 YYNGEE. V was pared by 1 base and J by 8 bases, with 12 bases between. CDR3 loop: CASSVMGPREAFF. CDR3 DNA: TGTGCCAGCAGCGTAATGGGGCCCCGGGAAGCTTTCTTT.

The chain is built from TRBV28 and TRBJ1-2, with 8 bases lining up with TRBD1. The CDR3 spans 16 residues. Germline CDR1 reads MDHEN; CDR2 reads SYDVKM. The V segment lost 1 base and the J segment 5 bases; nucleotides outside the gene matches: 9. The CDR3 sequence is CASSLSQGAGAYGYTF. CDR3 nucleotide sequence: TGTGCCAGCAGTTTATCGCAGGGGGCGGGGGCGTATGGCTACACCTTC.

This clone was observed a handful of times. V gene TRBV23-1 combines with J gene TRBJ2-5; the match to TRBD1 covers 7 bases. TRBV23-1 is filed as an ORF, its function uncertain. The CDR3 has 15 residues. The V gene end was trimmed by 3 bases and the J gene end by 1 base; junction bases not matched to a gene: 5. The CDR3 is CASSQSGQTQETQYF. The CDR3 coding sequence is TGCGCCAGCAGTCAGTCGGGACAGACCCAAGAGACCCAGTACTTC.

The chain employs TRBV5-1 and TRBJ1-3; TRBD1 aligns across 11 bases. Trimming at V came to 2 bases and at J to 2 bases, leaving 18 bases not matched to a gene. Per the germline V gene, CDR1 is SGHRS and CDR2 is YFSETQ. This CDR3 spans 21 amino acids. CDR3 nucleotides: TGCGCCAGCAGCTTAGGAAAAGGGGGACAGGGGGTGATAATGGCTGGAAACACCATATATTTT. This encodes CASSLGKGGQGVIMAGNTIYF.

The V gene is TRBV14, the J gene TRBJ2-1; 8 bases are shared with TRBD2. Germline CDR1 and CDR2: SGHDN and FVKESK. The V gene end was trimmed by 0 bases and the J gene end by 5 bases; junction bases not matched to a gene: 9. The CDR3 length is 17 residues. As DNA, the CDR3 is TGTGCCAGCAGCCAAGAAGCGAGCGGGAGAAACCACAATGAGCAGTTCTTC. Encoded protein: CASSQEASGRNHNEQFF.

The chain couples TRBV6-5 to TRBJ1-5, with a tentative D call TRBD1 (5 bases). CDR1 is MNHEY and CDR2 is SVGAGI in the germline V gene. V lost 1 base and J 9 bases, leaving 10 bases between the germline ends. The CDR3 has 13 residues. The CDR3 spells CASSYFGGGPQHF. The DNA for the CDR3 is TGTGCCAGCAGTTACTTCGGGGGTGGGCCCCAGCATTTT.

Here the CDR3 DNA reads TGTGCCAGCAGACCAACGAGTAGCTCCTACAATGAGCAGTTCTTC. Translating it yields CASRPTSSSYNEQFF. The rearrangement joins TRBV27 to TRBJ2-1; the D is unclear. Trimming shortened V by 6 bases and J by 0 bases, and 12 bases separated the two germline ends. Per germline, CDR1 MNHEY and CDR2 SMNVEV (reference sequence). This CDR3 comprises 15 residues.

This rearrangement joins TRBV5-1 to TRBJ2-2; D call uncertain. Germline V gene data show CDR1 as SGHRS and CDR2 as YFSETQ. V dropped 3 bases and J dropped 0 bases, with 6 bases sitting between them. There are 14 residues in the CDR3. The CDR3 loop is CASSSGSNTGELFF. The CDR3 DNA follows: TGCGCCAGCAGCTCCGGGTCGAACACCGGGGAGCTGTTTTTT.

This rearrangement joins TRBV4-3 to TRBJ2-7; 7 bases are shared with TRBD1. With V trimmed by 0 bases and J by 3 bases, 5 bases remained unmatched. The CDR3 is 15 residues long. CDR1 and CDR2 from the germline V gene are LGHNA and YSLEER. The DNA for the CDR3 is TGCGCCAGCAGCCAAGATCTAGGGGACAGCTACGAGCAGTACTTC. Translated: CASSQDLGDSYEQYF.

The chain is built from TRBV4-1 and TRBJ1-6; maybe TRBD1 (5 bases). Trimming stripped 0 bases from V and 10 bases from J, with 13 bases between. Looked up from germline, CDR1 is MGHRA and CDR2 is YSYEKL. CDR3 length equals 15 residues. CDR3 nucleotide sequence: TGCGCCAGCAGCCAAGAGACGGGGGTAGGATCACCCCTCCACTTT. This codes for CASSQETGVGSPLHF.

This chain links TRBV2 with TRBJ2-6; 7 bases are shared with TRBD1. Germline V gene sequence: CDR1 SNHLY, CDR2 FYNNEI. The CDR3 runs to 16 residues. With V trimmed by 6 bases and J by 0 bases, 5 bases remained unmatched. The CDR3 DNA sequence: TGTGCCAGCAGAGGGGGCGTTTACTCTGGGGCCAACGTCCTGACTTTC. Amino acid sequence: CASRGGVYSGANVLTF.

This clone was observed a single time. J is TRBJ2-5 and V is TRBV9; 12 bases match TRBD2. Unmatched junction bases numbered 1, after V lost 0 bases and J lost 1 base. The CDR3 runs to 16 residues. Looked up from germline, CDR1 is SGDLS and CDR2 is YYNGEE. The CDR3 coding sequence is TGTGCCAGCAGCGTAGTACTAGCGGGGGGCCAAGAGACCCAGTACTTC. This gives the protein CASSVVLAGGQETQYF.

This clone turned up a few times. CDR3 DNA sequence: TGTGCCAGCAGCCAAGCTGGGCCGGGACAGGGAGACCCTAACAAAAACATTCAGTACTTC. As protein: CASSQAGPGQGDPNKNIQYF. The gene calls are TRBV4-2 and TRBJ2-4; the match to TRBD1 covers 9 bases. CDR1 and CDR2 (germline): LGHNA, YNFKEQ. V shed 1 base, J shed 3 bases, and the junction held 16 bases outside the gene matches. The CDR3 spans 20 residues.

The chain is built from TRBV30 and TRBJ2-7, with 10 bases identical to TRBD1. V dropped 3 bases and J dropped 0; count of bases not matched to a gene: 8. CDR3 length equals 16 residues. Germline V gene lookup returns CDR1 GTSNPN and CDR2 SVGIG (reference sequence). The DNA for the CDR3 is TGTGCCTGGAGGATTACTCGGACAGGGGGCTCCTACGAGCAGTACTTC. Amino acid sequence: CAWRITRTGGSYEQYF.

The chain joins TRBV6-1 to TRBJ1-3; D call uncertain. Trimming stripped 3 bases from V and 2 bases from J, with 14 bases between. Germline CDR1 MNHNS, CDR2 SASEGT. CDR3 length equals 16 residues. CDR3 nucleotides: TGTGCCAGCAGTGATCCGGACGGCGGGGCTGGAAACACCATATATTTT. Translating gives CASSDPDGGAGNTIYF.

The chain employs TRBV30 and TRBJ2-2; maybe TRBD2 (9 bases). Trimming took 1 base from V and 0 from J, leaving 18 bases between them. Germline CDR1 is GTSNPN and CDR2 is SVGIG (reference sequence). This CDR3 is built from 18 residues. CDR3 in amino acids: CAWSGQGAGGPNTGELFF. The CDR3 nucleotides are TGTGCCTGGAGTGGCCAGGGGGCGGGAGGGCCGAACACCGGGGAGCTGTTTTTT.

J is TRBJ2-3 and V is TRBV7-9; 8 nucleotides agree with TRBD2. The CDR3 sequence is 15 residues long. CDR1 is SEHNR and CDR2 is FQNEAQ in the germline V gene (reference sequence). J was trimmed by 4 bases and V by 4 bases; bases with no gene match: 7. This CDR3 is CASSSTGTSADTQYF. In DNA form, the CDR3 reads TGTGCCAGCAGCTCTACCGGGACTAGTGCAGATACGCAGTATTTT.

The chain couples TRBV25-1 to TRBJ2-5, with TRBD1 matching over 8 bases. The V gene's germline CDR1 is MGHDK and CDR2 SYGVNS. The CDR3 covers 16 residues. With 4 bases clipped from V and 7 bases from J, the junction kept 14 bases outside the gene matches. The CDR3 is CASSADDQGAFGTQYF. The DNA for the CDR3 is TGTGCCAGCAGTGCAGATGACCAGGGGGCGTTCGGGACCCAGTACTTC.

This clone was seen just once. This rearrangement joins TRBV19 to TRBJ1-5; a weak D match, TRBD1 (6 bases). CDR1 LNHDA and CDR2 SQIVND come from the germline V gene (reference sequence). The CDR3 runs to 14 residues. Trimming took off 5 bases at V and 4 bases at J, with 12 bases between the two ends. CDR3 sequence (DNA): TGTGCCAGTAGTTTGACAGGAACTAATCAGCCCCAGCATTTT. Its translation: CASSLTGTNQPQHF. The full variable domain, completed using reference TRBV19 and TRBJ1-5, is DGGITQSPKYLFRKEGQNVTLSCEQNLNHDAMYWYRQDPGQGLRLIYYSQIVNDFQKGDIAEGYSVSREKKESFPLTVTSAQKNPTAFYLCASSLTGTNQPQHFGDGTRLSIL.

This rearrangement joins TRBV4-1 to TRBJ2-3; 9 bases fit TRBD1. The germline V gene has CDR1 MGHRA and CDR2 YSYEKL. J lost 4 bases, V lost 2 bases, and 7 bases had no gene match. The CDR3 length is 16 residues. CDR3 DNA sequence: TGCGCCAGCAGCCAACCCCGGACAGGGGTGTCAGATACGCAGTATTTT. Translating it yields CASSQPRTGVSDTQYF.

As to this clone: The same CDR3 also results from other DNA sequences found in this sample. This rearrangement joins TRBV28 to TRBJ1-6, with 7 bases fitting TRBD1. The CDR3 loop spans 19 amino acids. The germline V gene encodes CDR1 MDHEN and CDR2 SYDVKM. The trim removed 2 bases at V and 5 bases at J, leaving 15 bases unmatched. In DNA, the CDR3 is TGTGCCAGCAGTTTACAGGTTCTCGACAGGGCGAACCATAATTCACCCCTCCACTTT. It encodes CASSLQVLDRANHNSPLHF.

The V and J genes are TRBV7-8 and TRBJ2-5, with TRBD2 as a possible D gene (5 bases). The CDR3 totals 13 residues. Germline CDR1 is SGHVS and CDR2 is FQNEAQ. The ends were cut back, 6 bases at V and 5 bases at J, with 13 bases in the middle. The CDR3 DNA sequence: TGTGCCAGCAGTCCGCGGACGGGGGAGACCCAGTACTTC. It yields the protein CASSPRTGETQYF.

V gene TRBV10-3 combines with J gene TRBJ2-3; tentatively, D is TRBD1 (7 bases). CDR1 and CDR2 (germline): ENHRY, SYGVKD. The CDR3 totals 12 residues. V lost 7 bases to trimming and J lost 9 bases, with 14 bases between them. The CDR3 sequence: CAITETGRTQYF. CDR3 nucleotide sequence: TGTGCCATCACCGAGACAGGGAGGACGCAGTATTTT.

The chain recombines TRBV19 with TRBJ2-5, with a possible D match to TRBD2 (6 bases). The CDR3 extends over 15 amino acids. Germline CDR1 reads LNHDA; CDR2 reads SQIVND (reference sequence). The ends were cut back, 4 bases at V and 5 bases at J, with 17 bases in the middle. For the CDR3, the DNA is TGTGCCAGTAGTAGCCGGGACTCCCCGGAGGAGACCCAGTACTTC. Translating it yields CASSSRDSPEETQYF.